Listed below are T cell receptor beta chains from one sample, sequenced in a study of T cells in pancreatic ductal adenocarcinoma. Data came from immunoSEQ multiplex PCR; TCRdb stores just in-frame clones and leaves some out. Counted here are 4,500 to 5,000 clones, approximately 79% occurring once; the ten biggest clones make up 7.5%. Specimen: pancreatic tumor tissue. The receptors come from a human donor with pancreatic ductal adenocarcinoma. The donor label of this sample is uncertain. Both conserved end residues are trimmed from each CDR3.

AISESIQDIPYEQY	TRBJ2-7	TRBV10-3
ASSVGRSIAGGHYEQY	TRBJ2-7	TRBV9
ASSESIYEQY	TRBJ2-7	TRBV6-1
ASSESSRVSGYT	TRBJ1-2	TRBV10-1
ASSSPHSYNSPLH	TRBJ1-6	TRBV6-5
ASSSYPGPFMNTEAF	TRBJ1-1	TRBV7-2
ASSSTASDTENYNEQF	TRBJ2-1	TRBV11-2
ASSYSSSSSYEQY	TRBJ2-7	TRBV6-5
SVGTAVNYGYT	TRBJ1-2	TRBV29-1
ASSDRTGGALGYT	TRBJ1-2	TRBV2
ASSVLAGGFSSYNEQF	TRBJ2-1	TRBV9
SVTGGSSYNEQF	TRBJ2-1	TRBV29-1
ASSQERGTADSGANVLT	TRBJ2-6	TRBV4-2
SVEQRTANYGYT	TRBJ1-2	TRBV29-1
ASSLGGRGYGYT	TRBJ1-2	TRBV28
AWRSRGPKYQETQY	TRBJ2-5	TRBV30
ASPPPRAISYEQY	TRBJ2-7	TRBV28
ASSLASGTGSGYT	TRBJ1-2	TRBV7-2
ASSLVPGLGEQF	TRBJ2-1	TRBV11-1
ASSMLDYSNQPQH	TRBJ1-5	TRBV19
ASSEAVLEQY	TRBJ2-7	TRBV2
AWRNARNSNEKLF	TRBJ1-4	TRBV30
ASSSGGGGQNTEAF	TRBJ1-1	TRBV5-4
ASSSGTSGGPPYQETQY	TRBJ2-5	TRBV5-5
ASSNQETQY	TRBJ2-5	TRBV7-9
ASSFPGQGQTETQY	TRBJ2-5	TRBV5-4
ASSLGGGSYEQY	TRBJ2-7	TRBV5-1